The clone carrying this T cell receptor (beta chain) appeared many times. This sample was taken from a study of T cells of healthy individuals. Via MiXCR, TCRdb re-called the 5' RACE reads, giving one row per CDR3 protein. The table includes about 60,000 distinct CDR3 sequences, 15% to 20% detected once. The CDR3 covers 15 residues. Germline V gene data show CDR1 as MRHNA and CDR2 as SNTAGT. V was trimmed by 0 bases and J by 3 bases, leaving 8 bases between them. The chain employs TRBV6-4 and TRBJ2-2; maybe TRBD1 (6 bases). The source is a human donor in good health. CDR3 amino acids: CASSDSSGDTGELFF. The CDR3 coding sequence is TGTGCCAGCAGTGACTCCTCAGGGGACACCGGGGAGCTGTTTTTT.